The next 8 T cell receptor beta chains were all read from a single sample in a study of T cell responses to AZD1222 COVID-19 vaccine. The method was immunoSEQ multiplex PCR; TCRdb's version includes in-frame clones alone and lacks a portion of them. The sample gives 75,000 to 100,000 clones, under 90% of which show up once; over 2% is in the top ten. This sample comprised peripheral blood, obtained on day 0 of AZD1222 vaccination. The source is an adult in good health.

The chain uses TRBV5-5 and TRBJ2-6, with a weak D call TRBD2 (5 bases). The V and J ends lost 0 bases and 0 bases respectively, with 10 bases between them. This CDR3 is 17 amino acids long. Germline loops: CDR1 SGHKS, CDR2 YYEKEE (reference sequence). The CDR3 nucleotides are TGTGCCAGCAGCTTGGGTGGACTCCGCTCTGGGGCCAACGTCCTGACTTTC. The encoded protein is CASSLGGLRSGANVLTF.

The rearrangement uses TRBV19 and TRBJ1-3; 7 bases align to TRBD1. Trimming at V came to 3 bases and at J to 4 bases, leaving 3 bases not matched to a gene. Germline-derived CDR1 and CDR2 are LNHDA and SQIVND (reference sequence). This CDR3 has 14 residues. The CDR3 nucleotides are TGTGCCAGTAGTATCCGACAGGGAGGAAACACCATATATTTT. Its translation is CASSIRQGGNTIYF.

The chain has TRBV7-8 and TRBJ1-2; D might be TRBD1 (5 bases). The CDR3 contains 15 residues. V was cut by 4 bases and J by 4 bases, with 16 bases left in between. The V gene's germline CDR1 is SGHVS and CDR2 FQNEAQ. The CDR3 DNA reads TGTGCCAGCAGCTCGCCTGGCAGGGCGGGCTATGGCTACACCTTC. Its translation is CASSSPGRAGYGYTF. The full variable domain, its missing parts supplied by reference TRBV7-8 and TRBJ1-2, is GAGVSQSPRYKVAKRGQDVALRCDPISGHVSLFWYQQALGQGPEFLTYFQNEAQLDKSGLPSDRFFAERPEGSVSTLKIQRTQQEDSAVYLCASSSPGRAGYGYTFGSGTRLTVV.

This sequence joins TRBV3-1 (or the pseudogene TRBV3-2) and TRBJ1-2; a weak D match, TRBD1 (5 bases). The CDR3 is 14 residues long. Trimming removed 0 bases from V and 7 bases from J, with 12 bases in between. Germline CDR1 is LGHDT and CDR2 is YNNKEL (reference sequence). The CDR3 region has the DNA TGTGCCAGCAGCCAAGAAGGGTGGGGCATTGGCTACACCTTC. Its translation: CASSQEGWGIGYTF.

The chain uses TRBV20-1 and TRBJ2-6; a weak D match, TRBD2 (6 bases). CDR3 size: 16 residues. V lost 3 bases and J 1 base, leaving 13 bases between the germline ends. The germline gives CDR1 DFQATT, CDR2 SNEGSKA (reference sequence). CDR3 DNA: TGCAGTGCTAGTAATGGGGGGATTTCTGGGGCCAACGTCCTGACTTTC. Amino acid sequence: CSASNGGISGANVLTF.

This clone appeared a few times. The chain has TRBV6-4 and TRBJ2-1, with 11 bases aligning to TRBD1. Losses at the gene ends were 2 bases for V and 6 bases for J; bases not matched to a gene: 0. CDR3 length: 14 residues. Per germline, CDR1 MRHNA and CDR2 SNTAGT. CDR3: CASSDGQGANEQFF. CDR3 DNA sequence: TGTGCCAGCAGTGACGGACAGGGGGCCAATGAGCAGTTCTTC.

J is TRBJ2-2 and V is TRBV10-2; 8 nucleotides align to TRBD2. Per the germline V gene, CDR1 is WSHSY and CDR2 is SAAADI. The V segment lost 3 bases and the J segment 1 base; nucleotides outside the gene matches: 4. CDR3 length: 16 residues. CDR3 residues: CASSDVAGGNTGELFF. DNA of the CDR3: TGCGCCAGCAGTGATGTGGCGGGAGGGAACACCGGGGAGCTGTTTTTT.

This CDR3 is CASSKYEGQSNLNEQFF. As DNA, the CDR3 is TGTGCCAGTAGTAAATACGAAGGACAGTCGAACCTCAATGAGCAGTTCTTC. The chain couples TRBV19 to TRBJ2-1; possible D gene TRBD1, 6 bases. Germline CDR1 LNHDA, CDR2 SQIVND (reference sequence). This CDR3 comprises 17 residues. Trimming stripped 4 bases from V and 6 bases from J, with 22 bases between.